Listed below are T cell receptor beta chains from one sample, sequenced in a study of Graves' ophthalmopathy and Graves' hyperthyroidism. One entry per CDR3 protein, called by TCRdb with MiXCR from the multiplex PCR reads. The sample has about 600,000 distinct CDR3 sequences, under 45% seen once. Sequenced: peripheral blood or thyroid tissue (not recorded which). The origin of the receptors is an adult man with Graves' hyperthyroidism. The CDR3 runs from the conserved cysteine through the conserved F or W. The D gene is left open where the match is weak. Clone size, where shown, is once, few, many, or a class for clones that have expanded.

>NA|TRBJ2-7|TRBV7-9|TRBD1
TGTGCCAGCAGCTTCCGGGGCAGGGGGCTGGAGCAGTACTTC
CASSFRGRGLEQYF
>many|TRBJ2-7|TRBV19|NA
TGTGCCAGTAGTACAGACGTTCAGCGGGCCCACGAGCAGTACTTC
CASSTDVQRAHEQYF
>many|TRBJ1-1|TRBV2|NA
TGTGCCAGCAGGGGGATGATGAACACTGAAGCTTTCTTT
CASRGMMNTEAFF
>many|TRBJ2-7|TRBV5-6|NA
TGTGCCAGCAGCTGGCGAGACACCTACTACGAGCAGTACTTC
CASSWRDTYYEQYF
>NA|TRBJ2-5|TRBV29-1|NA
TGCGGGTTTTCCGGGTTTGGGGAAGAGACCCAGTACTTC
CGFSGFGEETQYF
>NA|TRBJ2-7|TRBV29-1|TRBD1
TGCAGTTGCGGGACAGGTTTAAGCTCCTACGAGCAGTACTTC
CSCGTGLSSYEQYF
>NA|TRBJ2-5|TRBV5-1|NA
TGCGCCAGCGGCTTGGGCAGGGAAGAGACCCAGTACTTC
CASGLGREETQYF
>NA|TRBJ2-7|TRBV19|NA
TGTGCCAGTAGTATCGGACAGCGCTCCTACGAGCAGTACTTC
CASSIGQRSYEQYF
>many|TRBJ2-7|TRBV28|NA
TGTGCCAGCACTATTACAGGTACTTCCTACGAGCAGTACTTC
CASTITGTSYEQYF
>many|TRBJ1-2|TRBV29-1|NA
TGCAGCGTTGAAGTTGTGCAGGGTTTCGGCTACACCTTC
CSVEVVQGFGYTF
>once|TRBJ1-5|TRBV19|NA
TGTGCCAGTAGTATAGGACGCAGGGGTAATCAGCCCCAGCATTTT
CASSIGRRGNQPQHF
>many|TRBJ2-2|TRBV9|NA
TGCGCCAGCAGCGTCCAGGGAGGCACCGGGGAGCTGTTTTTT
CASSVQGGTGELFF
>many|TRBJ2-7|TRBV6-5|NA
TGTGCCAGCAAACACCACGGGGCAAGAACCTACGAGCAGTACTTC
CASKHHGARTYEQYF
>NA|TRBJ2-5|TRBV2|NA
TGTGCCAGCGCCCCAGCCCAAGAGACCCAGTACTTC
CASAPAQETQYF
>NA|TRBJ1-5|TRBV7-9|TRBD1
TGTGCCAGCAGCGCCGGACAGGCCGCCCAGCCCCAGCATTTT
CASSAGQAAQPQHF
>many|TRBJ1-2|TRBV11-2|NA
TGTGCCAGCAGCTTAGATCGAGGAGGGAACTATGGCTACACCTTC
CASSLDRGGNYGYTF
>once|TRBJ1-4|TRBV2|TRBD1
TGTGCCAGCAGGGGACAGGGCTCAGCTAATGAAAAACTGTTTTTT
CASRGQGSANEKLFF
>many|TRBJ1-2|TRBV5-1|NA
TGCGCCAGCAGCTTGGAGTATAACTATGGCTACACCTTC
CASSLEYNYGYTF
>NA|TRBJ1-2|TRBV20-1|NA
TGCAGTGCTCCTGACAGGACCGACTATGGCTACACCTTC
CSAPDRTDYGYTF
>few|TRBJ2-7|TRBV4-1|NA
TGCGCCAGCAGCCAAGATCCCGGAGGGGAGCAGTACTTC
CASSQDPGGEQYF
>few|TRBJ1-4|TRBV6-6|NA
TGTGCCAGCAGTGTTGGGGCCCTTAATGAAAAACTGTTTTTT
CASSVGALNEKLFF
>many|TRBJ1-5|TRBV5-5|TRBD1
TGTGCCAGCAGGTCGGACAGGGCCCAGCCCCAGCATTTT
CASRSDRAQPQHF
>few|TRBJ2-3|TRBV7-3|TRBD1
TGTGCCAGCAGCCCCAGGACAGGGCATAGCACAGATACGCAGTATTTT
CASSPRTGHSTDTQYF
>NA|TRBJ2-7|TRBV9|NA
TGTGCCAGCAGCGTCACACCAGGCGAAGCCTACGAGCAGTACTTC
CASSVTPGEAYEQYF
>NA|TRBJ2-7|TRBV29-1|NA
TGCAGCGTTGAGGCGGCTTTCTCGCGTACCGAGCAGTACTTC
CSVEAAFSRTEQYF
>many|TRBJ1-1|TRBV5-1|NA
TGCGCCAGCAGCCTGTCGGGGGTGCGCACTGAAGCTTTCTTT
CASSLSGVRTEAFF
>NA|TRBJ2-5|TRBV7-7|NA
TGTGCTAGTGATGTGGGAGTTGCAGAGACCCAGTACTTC
CASDVGVAETQYF
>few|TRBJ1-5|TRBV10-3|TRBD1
TGTGCCTGCTCCAGGGGGGCGGATAGCAATCAGCCCCAGCATTTT
CACSRGADSNQPQHF
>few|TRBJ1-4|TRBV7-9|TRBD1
TGTGCCAGCAAAAGTTGGGGGACAGAACTTTCGGTGGGTGAAAAACTGTTTTTT
CASKSWGTELSVGEKLFF
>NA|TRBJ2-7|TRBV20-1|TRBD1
TGCAGTGCTAGAAGCGGACAGGGGGCTTCCGAGCAGTACTTC
CSARSGQGASEQYF
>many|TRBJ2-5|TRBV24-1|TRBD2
TGTGCCACCAGTGATTCGGGACTAGCCGCCAGGACCCAGTACTTC
CATSDSGLAARTQYF
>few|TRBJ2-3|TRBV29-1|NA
TGCAGCGTTGAGGATCGGAGCACAGATACGCAGTATTTT
CSVEDRSTDTQYF
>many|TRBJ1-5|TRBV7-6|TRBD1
TGTGCCAGCAGCTTAGCGGACAGGGAGGGTCAGCCCCAGCATTTT
CASSLADREGQPQHF
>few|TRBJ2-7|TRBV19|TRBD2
TGTGCCAGTAGTATATCCGGGACTAGCGGCAGCTCCTACGAGCAGTACTTC
CASSISGTSGSSYEQYF
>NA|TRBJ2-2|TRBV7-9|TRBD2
TGTGCCAGCAGCCTCGCGGGGGGCACCGGGGAGCTGTTTTTT
CASSLAGGTGELFF
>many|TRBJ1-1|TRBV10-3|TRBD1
TGTGCCATCAGTGGAAGCCTTTACCCCGGGACAGGGGGCATCAAGGGAAAGAACACTGAAGCTTTCTTT
CAISGSLYPGTGGIKGKNTEAFF
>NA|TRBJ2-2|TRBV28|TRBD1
TGTGCCAGCAGTTCGCCAGGACAGGGGAGGACCGGGGAGCTGTTTTTT
CASSSPGQGRTGELFF
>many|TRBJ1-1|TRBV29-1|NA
TGCAGCGGGGGAGTGATGAACACTGAAGCTTTCTTT
CSGGVMNTEAFF
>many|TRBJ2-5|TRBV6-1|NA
TGTGCCAGCAGTGAGGGGCAGGGAAAAGAGACCCAGTACTTC
CASSEGQGKETQYF
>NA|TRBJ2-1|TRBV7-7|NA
TGTGCTAGCAGTTACAGGCCAAACAATGAGCAGTTCTTC
CASSYRPNNEQFF
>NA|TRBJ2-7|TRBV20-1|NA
TGCAGCTTAGAGCCGGGATCCTACGAGCAGTACTTC
CSLEPGSYEQYF
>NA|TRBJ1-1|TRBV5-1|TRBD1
TGCGCCAGCAGCTTGGCCGGAAGGGGGCTGAGTGAAGCTTTCTTT
CASSLAGRGLSEAFF
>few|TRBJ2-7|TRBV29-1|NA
TGCAGCGTTGAAGATCAGGGGCGCGCCTACGAGCAGTACTTC
CSVEDQGRAYEQYF
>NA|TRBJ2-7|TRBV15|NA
TGTGCCACCAGCAGTGATGGGGGGGCGTCCTACGAGCAGTACTTC
CATSSDGGASYEQYF
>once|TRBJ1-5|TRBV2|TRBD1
TGTGCCAGCAGAGGACAGGGGGATATGTGGAATCAGCCCCAGCATTTT
CASRGQGDMWNQPQHF
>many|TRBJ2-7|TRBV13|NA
TGTGCCAGCAGCTTAGGGGAGGGTATCTACGAGCAGTACTTC
CASSLGEGIYEQYF
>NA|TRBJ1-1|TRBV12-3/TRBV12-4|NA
TGTGCCAGCAGGCCCCAGGTCATGAACACTGAAGCTTTCTTT
CASRPQVMNTEAFF
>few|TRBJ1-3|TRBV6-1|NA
TGTGCCAGCAGTGCCACTCACTCTGGAAACACCATATATTTT
CASSATHSGNTIYF
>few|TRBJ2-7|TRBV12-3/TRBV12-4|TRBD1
TGTGCCAGCAGTCCCATCCCGGGACAGCTTAGATTCACTTACTTC
CASSPIPGQLRFTYF
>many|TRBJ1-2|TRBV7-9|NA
TGTGCCAGCAGCTTGCACGCCGACTATGGCTACACCTTC
CASSLHADYGYTF
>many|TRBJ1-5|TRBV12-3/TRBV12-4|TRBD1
TGTGCCAGCAGTTTGGTTGGACAGGGCGGGCAGCCCCAGCATTTT
CASSLVGQGGQPQHF
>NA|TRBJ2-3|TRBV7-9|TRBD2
TGTGCCAGCAGCCGCGGCCCGGGACTACTCACAGATACGCAGTATTTT
CASSRGPGLLTDTQYF
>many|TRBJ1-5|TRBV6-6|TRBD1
TGTGCCAGCAGTCCACGGGACAGGCAGCCCCAGCATTTT
CASSPRDRQPQHF
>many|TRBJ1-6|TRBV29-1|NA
TGCAGCGTTGAAGGGCCCGGTAATTCACCCCTCCACTTT
CSVEGPGNSPLHF
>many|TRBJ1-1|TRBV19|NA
TGTGCCAGTAGTAACAGCCTGAACACTGAAGCTTTCTTT
CASSNSLNTEAFF
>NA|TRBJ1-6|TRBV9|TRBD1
TGTGCTAGAGTCGTAGGACAGGGTAATTCACCCCTCCACTTT
CARVVGQGNSPLHF